This passage covers 12 T cell receptor beta chains from one sample sequenced in a study of human T cells and chemical hapten exposure. Time point indicated: patch test 3, about 24 weeks after DPC sensitization. Indicated treatment: therapeutic diphenylcyclopropenone sensitization with weekly scalp DPC. A single record per CDR3 protein comes from TCRdb applying MiXCR to the RACE reads. The profile shows 70,000 or so distinct CDR3 sequences, 11% of them singletons. Here the sequenced sample was whole blood, taken in connection with sensitization to the hapten diphenylcyclopropenone (DPC). Source of these receptors: a woman aged 50 to 65 with alopecia areata. Some clones in this sample may be carry-over from other donors' samples.

This clonotype was found many times. V gene TRBV3-1 combines with J gene TRBJ2-1, with TRBD2 matching 9 bases. The CDR3 is made up of 13 amino acids. CDR1 is LGHDT and CDR2 is YNNKEL in the germline V gene (reference sequence). Germline trimming cut 3 bases from V and 8 bases from J; bases unmatched to any gene: 2. The CDR3 nucleotides are TGTGCCAGCAGCCAGCGGGAGGGCCATGAGCAGTTCTTC. It specifies CASSQREGHEQFF.

The rearrangement links TRBV18 to TRBJ2-2; D may be TRBD2 (6 bases). From germline, CDR1 is KGHSH and CDR2 LQKENI. V lost 2 bases and J lost 9, with 10 bases in between. This CDR3 spans 13 amino acids. The CDR3 spells CASSPTEGRELFF. CDR3 DNA: TGTGCCAGCTCACCAACGGAGGGCCGGGAGCTGTTTTTT.

This clonotype was seen a few times. The chain uses TRBV27 and TRBJ2-7; 7 positions match TRBD1. The V and J ends lost 6 bases and 3 bases, in that order; junction bases with no gene match: 8. This CDR3 has 14 residues. Germline V gives CDR1 MNHEY, CDR2 SMNVEV (reference sequence). CDR3 nucleotides: TGTGCCAGCAGCCCCGGGACAGTTAACTACGAGCAGTACTTC. Its translation is CASSPGTVNYEQYF.

In its sample, this clonotype was seen many times. This chain links TRBV24-1 with TRBJ2-5, with D possibly being TRBD1 (5 bases). The CDR3 runs 15 residues. V lost 3 bases and J lost 2, with 12 bases in between. Germline values: CDR1 KGHDR, CDR2 SFDVKD. The CDR3 region is CATSDTQGLQETQYF. The CDR3, as DNA: TGTGCCACCAGTGATACCCAGGGCCTACAAGAGACCCAGTACTTC.

In its sample, this clonotype was seen many times. The rearrangement joins TRBV20-1 to TRBJ2-3; 12 nucleotides match TRBD2. V shed 4 bases and J 0 bases; nucleotides not matched to a gene: 8. The CDR3 loop spans 17 amino acids. Per germline, CDR1 DFQATT and CDR2 SNEGSKA (reference sequence). DNA for the CDR3: TGCAGTGCTATCGTCGGAACTAGCGGGGGGAGCACAGATACGCAGTATTTT. This gives the protein CSAIVGTSGGSTDTQYF.

The genes are TRBV10-1 and TRBJ2-6; D gene ambiguous. Trimming pared 5 bases from V and 0 bases from J, leaving 5 bases between. Per the germline V gene, CDR1 is WNHNN and CDR2 is SYGVQD (reference sequence). The CDR3 totals 14 residues. CDR3 DNA sequence: TGCGCCAGCAGTTCAGGCTCTGGGGCCAACGTCCTGACTTTC. Residues: CASSSGSGANVLTF.

This clonotype was observed many times. V gene TRBV27 combines with J gene TRBJ1-3; D is uncertain. This CDR3 has 13 residues. The V and J ends lost 5 bases and 8 bases respectively, with 13 bases between them. Germline V gives CDR1 MNHEY, CDR2 SMNVEV (reference sequence). The CDR3 nucleotides read TGTGCCAGCAGTCTAACCCCAGTCCACACCATATATTTT. Amino acids: CASSLTPVHTIYF.

This clonotype was recorded at least ten times. This chain links TRBV18 with TRBJ2-3, with D possibly TRBD2 on 5 matching bases. V was cut by 3 bases and J by 4 bases, with 11 bases left in between. The CDR3 extends over 14 amino acids. From germline, CDR1 is KGHSH and CDR2 LQKENI. CDR3 sequence (DNA): TGTGCCAGCTCACCTTATATGCGGGCAGATACGCAGTATTTT. Its protein is CASSPYMRADTQYF.

The table lists this clonotype with many counts. The J gene is TRBJ2-2, the V gene TRBV5-1; TRBD2 matches at 7 bases. This CDR3 comprises 16 residues. V shed 0 bases and J 2 bases; nucleotides not matched to a gene: 4. Germline values: CDR1 SGHRS, CDR2 YFSETQ. This CDR3 reads CASSLAPGGNTGELFF. Written as DNA, the CDR3 is TGCGCCAGCAGCTTGGCGCCGGGAGGCAACACCGGGGAGCTGTTTTTT.

V and J are TRBV4-1 and TRBJ1-1; the match to TRBD1 covers 10 bases. In germline, CDR1 is MGHRA, CDR2 YSYEKL. V was clipped by 1 base and J by 4 bases; unmatched bases: 3. This CDR3 comprises 15 residues. The CDR3 spells CASSQGQGAVTEAFF. The CDR3 DNA reads as TGCGCCAGCAGCCAAGGACAGGGGGCGGTCACTGAAGCTTTCTTT.

This clonotype was picked up many times. The chain has TRBV7-9 and TRBJ1-5; D uncertain. The CDR3 totals 14 residues. Germline CDR1 reads SEHNR; CDR2 reads FQNEAQ (reference sequence). V was trimmed by 2 bases and J by 1 base, leaving 6 bases between them. DNA for the CDR3: TGTGCCAGCAGCTTATCGGACAGCAATCAGCCCCAGCATTTT. The encoded protein is CASSLSDSNQPQHF.

This chain connects TRBV20-1 to TRBJ2-1; TRBD2 agrees at 10 bases. Unmatched junction bases numbered 19, after V lost 0 bases and J lost 2 bases. Germline CDR1 reads DFQATT; CDR2 reads SNEGSKA (reference sequence). The CDR3 length is 21 residues. CDR3 region: CSARDPLLTSGRVPAYNEQFF. The CDR3 nucleotides are TGCAGTGCTAGAGATCCTCTATTGACTAGCGGGCGGGTACCGGCCTACAATGAGCAGTTCTTC.